These 29 T cell receptor beta chains were sequenced from one sample in a study of T cell changes during pregnancy in multiple sclerosis. Profiled with immunoSEQ multiplex PCR; TCRdb holds only in-frame clones, not every one. Of some 60,000 clones listed, around 93% were seen once; the top ten hold 3.6%. The material was peripheral blood, obtained after pregnancy. These TCRs come from a female donor in good health, enrolled as a control in a pregnancy study.

This rearrangement joins TRBV9 to TRBJ2-5; tentative D call: TRBD1 (5 bases). This CDR3 spans 15 amino acids. Trimming took 0 bases from V and 2 from J, leaving 11 bases between them. Germline lookup yields CDR1 SGDLS and CDR2 YYNGEE. The CDR3: CASSVEGARQETQYF. For the CDR3, the DNA is TGTGCCAGCAGCGTAGAAGGGGCGCGACAAGAGACCCAGTACTTC.

A few counts support this clone. The chain employs TRBV7-2 and TRBJ1-1, with 7 bases that match TRBD1. In germline, CDR1 is SGHTA, CDR2 FQGNSA. Trimming cost V 5 bases and J 5 bases; bases outside gene matches: 8. The CDR3 runs to 14 residues. CDR3 residues: CASSLNLQGTEAFF. CDR3 sequence (DNA): TGTGCCAGCAGCCTTAATTTACAGGGGACTGAAGCTTTCTTT.

The sample holds one count of this clone. The chain employs TRBV11-2 and TRBJ1-3, with D unresolved. This CDR3 comprises 15 residues. CDR1 SGHAT and CDR2 FQNNGV come from the germline V gene. Trimming cost V 6 bases and J 3 bases, with 15 bases left between them. The CDR3 loop is CASRESLGGGNTIYF. As DNA, the CDR3 is TGTGCCAGCAGGGAATCACTCGGCGGTGGAAACACCATATATTTT.

The CDR3 nucleotides are TGCGCCAGCAGTGGGGACTCCTGGTCGCAGTACTTC. Translation: CASSGDSWSQYF. This chain connects TRBV10-2 to TRBJ2-5; possible D gene TRBD2, 6 bases. V was clipped by 4 bases and J by 11 bases, with 14 bases between them. Germline lookup yields CDR1 WSHSY and CDR2 SAAADI. This CDR3 region has 12 residues.

V is TRBV4-3 and J is TRBJ2-2; 8 nucleotides align to TRBD2. Per the germline V gene, CDR1 is LGHNA and CDR2 is YSLEER. The trim removed 3 bases at V and 3 bases at J, leaving 9 bases unmatched. The CDR3 runs 17 residues. CDR3 sequence (DNA): TGCGCCAGCAGCCAGGGGGGGCGGGAGGTATACACCGGGGAGCTGTTTTTT. Its protein product is CASSQGGREVYTGELFF.

The chain carries TRBV9 and TRBJ2-7; 8 bases line up with TRBD1. The CDR3 length is 14 residues. After removal of 3 bases from V and 6 bases from J, the junction contained 8 bases not matched to a gene. Germline CDR1 reads SGDLS; CDR2 reads YYNGEE. The DNA of the CDR3 is TGTGCCAGCAGCGCAACCCTAACAGGGGGCGAGCAGTACTTC. Its translation is CASSATLTGGEQYF. The full variable domain, its missing parts supplied by reference TRBV9 and TRBJ2-7, is DSGVTQTPKHLITATGQRVTLRCSPRSGDLSVYWYQQSLDQGLQFLIQYYNGEERAKGNILERFSAQQFPDLHSELNLSSLELGDSALYFCASSATLTGGEQYFGPGTRLTVT.

The J gene is TRBJ1-4, the V gene TRBV28; D is perhaps TRBD1 (5 bases). The germline V gene has CDR1 MDHEN and CDR2 SYDVKM. Trimming stripped 8 bases from V and 3 bases from J, with 10 bases between. This CDR3 contains 13 residues. CDR3 bases: TGTGCCAGCTACGAAGGGGCTAATGAAAAACTGTTTTTT. Amino acid sequence: CASYEGANEKLFF. Together with reference TRBV28 and TRBJ1-4, the CDR3 gives the full variable domain: DVKVTQSSRYLVKRTGEKVFLECVQDMDHENMFWYRQDPGLGLRLIYFSYDVKMKEKGDIPEGYSVSREKKERFSLILESASTNQTSMYLCASYEGANEKLFFGSGTQLSVL.

The chain links TRBV4-3 to TRBJ2-1, with 8 positions matching TRBD2. V shed 1 base and J 6 bases; nucleotides not matched to a gene: 5. Germline V gene lookup returns CDR1 LGHNA and CDR2 YSLEER. The CDR3 length is 15 residues. The CDR3 DNA is TGCGCCAGCAGCCAAGGACGTGGACTAGCCAATGAGCAGTTCTTC. Its translation: CASSQGRGLANEQFF.

The chain is built from TRBV2 and TRBJ1-5; D is uncertain. The germline V gene has CDR1 SNHLY and CDR2 FYNNEI. Trimming removed 3 bases at V and 4 bases at J, with 7 bases between. CDR3 length equals 13 residues. DNA of the CDR3: TGTGCCAGCAGTGACGAGGGTAATCAGCCCCAGCATTTT. Protein product: CASSDEGNQPQHF.

V is TRBV4-2 and J is TRBJ2-5, with 12 bases aligning to TRBD2. The J call may be mistaken, given a closer DNA end match to TRBJ2-7. From germline, CDR1 is LGHNA and CDR2 YNFKEQ. The CDR3 totals 17 residues. The CDR3 DNA sequence: TGTGCCAGCAGCCAGCTGGGGCTAGCGGGAGGGCCCTACGAGCAGTACTTC. Amino acid sequence: CASSQLGLAGGPYEQYF.

The rearrangement links TRBV19 to TRBJ2-3; 7 bases map to TRBD2. The V gene end was trimmed by 9 bases and the J gene end by 4 bases; junction bases not matched to a gene: 13. Germline CDR1 LNHDA, CDR2 SQIVND (reference sequence). The CDR3 is made up of 15 amino acids. In DNA form, the CDR3 reads TGTGCCAGCTCAAGCGGGGAGGCCCGTTCAGATACGCAGTATTTT. Encoded protein: CASSSGEARSDTQYF.

The genes are TRBV4-1 and TRBJ2-2, with D maybe TRBD2 (5 bases). The V end was cut by 1 base, the J end by 5 bases, with 8 bases between. This CDR3 has 14 residues. Germline lookup yields CDR1 MGHRA and CDR2 YSYEKL. The CDR3 loop reads CASSQGTGTGELFF. CDR3 bases: TGCGCCAGCAGCCAAGGTACGGGGACCGGGGAGCTGTTTTTT.

This chain uses TRBV28 with TRBJ1-5; 8 nucleotides align to TRBD1. CDR1 and CDR2 (germline): MDHEN, SYDVKM. V shed 2 bases, J shed 2 bases, and the junction held 8 bases outside the gene matches. The CDR3 is 17 residues long. The CDR3 spells CASSLRTGIGRNQPQHF. CDR3 in DNA: TGTGCCAGCAGTTTAAGGACAGGGATCGGTCGCAATCAGCCCCAGCATTTT.

The V and J genes are TRBV28 and TRBJ2-3; TRBD2 might be the D (6 bases). Germline V gene sequence: CDR1 MDHEN, CDR2 SYDVKM. V lost 6 bases to trimming and J lost 2 bases, with 12 bases between them. This CDR3 is 14 amino acids long. DNA of the CDR3: TGTGCCAGCAGATCGGGACTTTCCACAGATACGCAGTATTTT. As protein: CASRSGLSTDTQYF.

The rearrangement uses TRBV5-6 and TRBJ1-5, with 7 bases lining up with TRBD1. Germline loops: CDR1 SGHDT, CDR2 YYEEEE. This CDR3 has 14 amino acids. V trimming: 0 bases; J trimming: 9 bases; junction bases outside the gene matches: 6. The CDR3 loop reads CASSLGKGAWPQHF. The CDR3 DNA sequence: TGTGCCAGCAGCTTGGGAAAGGGGGCCTGGCCCCAGCATTTT.

This clone was seen only a few times. This chain uses TRBV7-2 with TRBJ1-1; D might be TRBD1 (5 bases). The CDR3 has 13 amino acids. Looked up from germline, CDR1 is SGHTA and CDR2 is FQGNSA. V gave up 8 bases and J gave up 2 bases, with 12 bases separating them. As DNA, the CDR3 is TGTGCCAGCGCCACCCAGGGAAACACTGAAGCTTTCTTT. Its protein is CASATQGNTEAFF.

The table lists this clone with a count of one. The chain combines TRBV12-5 with TRBJ2-1; the match to TRBD2 covers 7 bases. The germline CDR1 and CDR2 sequences are LGHNT and FRNRAP. This CDR3 comprises 18 residues. Losses at the gene ends were 8 bases for V and 2 bases for J; bases not matched to a gene: 18. The CDR3 DNA is TGTGCTAGTCTCCTGGGGCGGGAGTTTTCAGACACCTACAATGAGCAGTTCTTC. It specifies CASLLGREFSDTYNEQFF.

V gene TRBV5-1 combines with J gene TRBJ1-4; a possible D gene is TRBD1 (5 bases). The CDR3 contains 15 residues. V lost 4 bases, J lost 5 bases, and 15 bases lay in between. Germline V gene data show CDR1 as SGHRS and CDR2 as YFSETQ. CDR3 loop: CASSPGRGINEKLFF. DNA of the CDR3: TGCGCCAGCAGCCCCGGACGGGGGATAAATGAAAAACTGTTTTTT.

The CDR3 sequence: CASSLGRTGGAAIHYEQYF. DNA for the CDR3: TGCGCCAGCAGCTTGGGGAGGACAGGGGGCGCAGCTATACACTACGAGCAGTACTTC. The rearrangement links TRBV5-1 to TRBJ2-7; 11 nucleotides agree with TRBD1. V lost 0 bases and J lost 3; bases outside the gene matches: 14. From germline, CDR1 is SGHRS and CDR2 YFSETQ. The CDR3 extends over 19 amino acids.

The chain joins TRBV5-1 to TRBJ2-2; TRBD2 matches 8 bases. Germline trimming cut 0 bases from V and 0 bases from J; bases unmatched to any gene: 7. Germline V gene sequence: CDR1 SGHRS, CDR2 YFSETQ. The CDR3 is 18 amino acids. CDR3 loop: CASSLEYRGLANTGELFF. CDR3 nucleotides: TGCGCCAGCAGCTTGGAATATAGGGGACTAGCGAACACCGGGGAGCTGTTTTTT.

The chain combines TRBV5-5 with TRBJ1-1, with a possible D match to TRBD1 (5 bases). This CDR3 has 16 residues. Trimming stripped 4 bases from V and 2 bases from J, with 18 bases between. Germline V gives CDR1 SGHKS, CDR2 YYEKEE (reference sequence). The CDR3 loop reads CASSRQGGATNTEAFF. The DNA for the CDR3 is TGTGCCAGCAGCCGCCAGGGTGGTGCTACAAACACTGAAGCTTTCTTT.

The chain carries TRBV9 and TRBJ1-3; 7 nucleotides line up with TRBD1. Germline CDR1 reads SGDLS; CDR2 reads YYNGEE. The junction had 10 bases not matched to a gene; V was cut back by 0 bases and J by 4 bases. The CDR3 is made up of 17 amino acids. The DNA for the CDR3 is TGTGCCAGCAGCGTAGGGTTGAGGGGGCTGGGAGGAAACACCATATATTTT. Amino acid sequence: CASSVGLRGLGGNTIYF.

The rearrangement links TRBV7-9 to TRBJ1-5; 7 nucleotides align to TRBD1. The length of the CDR3 is 16 residues. The germline CDR1 and CDR2 sequences are SEHNR and FQNEAQ (reference sequence). With V trimmed by 1 base and J by 7 bases, 10 bases remained unmatched. CDR3 loop: CASSLVVGGVEQPQHF. The CDR3 region has the DNA TGTGCCAGCAGCTTAGTTGTAGGGGGCGTTGAACAGCCCCAGCATTTT.

V is TRBV11-3 and J is TRBJ2-2; D not resolved. V lost 4 bases, J lost 0 bases, and 12 bases lay in between. CDR3 length: 16 amino acids. Germline CDR1 reads SGHNT; CDR2 reads YENEEA. CDR3 region: CASSSLTPPNTGELFF. The CDR3 DNA follows: TGTGCCAGCAGCTCCCTAACCCCGCCGAACACCGGGGAGCTGTTTTTT.

The rearrangement uses TRBV10-3 and TRBJ2-7; TRBD1 matches at 9 bases. The germline V gene encodes CDR1 ENHRY and CDR2 SYGVKD. The CDR3 runs to 13 residues. V was pared by 10 bases and J by 1 base, with 5 bases of the junction left unmatched. The CDR3 coding sequence is TGTGCCACCGCCGGGACAGGGTCCTACGAGCAGTACTTC. Translation: CATAGTGSYEQYF.

V gene TRBV12-5 combines with J gene TRBJ1-1, with a tentative D call TRBD1 (5 bases). Trimming pared 3 bases from V and 1 base from J, leaving 9 bases between. This CDR3 spans 14 amino acids. CDR1 and CDR2 (germline): LGHNT, FRNRAP. CDR3 sequence reads: CASGFDGGNTEAFF. The CDR3, as DNA: TGTGCTAGTGGTTTCGACGGGGGGAACACTGAAGCTTTCTTT.

The chain uses TRBV9 and TRBJ1-2; 7 bases agree with TRBD1. Germline CDR1 SGDLS, CDR2 YYNGEE. Trimming removed 3 bases from V and 2 bases from J; junction bases left unmatched: 10. CDR3 length: 16 amino acids. CDR3 in amino acids: CASSARDPGQNYGYTF. The CDR3 coding sequence is TGTGCCAGCAGCGCCAGAGACCCGGGACAGAACTATGGCTACACCTTC.

This rearrangement joins TRBV6-5 to TRBJ2-5; weak D call: TRBD1 (6 bases). The CDR3 covers 14 residues. The V and J ends lost 7 bases and 4 bases respectively, with 16 bases between them. The germline V gene has CDR1 MNHEY and CDR2 SVGAGI. The CDR3 sequence: CASNQGRRLETQYF. The CDR3 DNA follows: TGTGCCAGCAATCAGGGGCGACGGCTAGAGACCCAGTACTTC.

V gene TRBV10-1 combines with J gene TRBJ2-7; 12 bases match TRBD2. Per the germline V gene, CDR1 is WNHNN and CDR2 is SYGVQD (reference sequence). CDR3 length: 15 amino acids. Trimming removed 2 bases from V and 6 bases from J; junction bases left unmatched: 5. For the CDR3, the DNA is TGCGCCAGCAGTGAGACGACTAGCGGGAGTGCCGAGCAGTACTTC. Protein product: CASSETTSGSAEQYF.